The 14 T cell receptor beta chains reported below all come from one sample, sequenced in a study of T cells in Graves' hyperthyroidism and ophthalmopathy. RNA transcripts served as the template for amplifying TCR beta CDR3 regions. An initial round of RT-PCR targeting the TCR CDR3 relied on the HTBI primer set. In TCRdb, the multiplex PCR reads were re-called with MiXCR into one record per CDR3 protein. This sample has about half a million distinct CDR3 sequences, with 15% to 20% found just once. Sequenced input: blood. The receptors were sampled from a man aged 40-49 years with Graves' ophthalmopathy.

The rearrangement uses TRBV25-1 and TRBJ1-2; unclear D gene. V was trimmed by 6 bases and J by 4 bases, leaving 15 bases between them. This CDR3 has 14 residues. Germline CDR1 reads MGHDK; CDR2 reads SYGVNS. The CDR3 loop reads CASSRFEITYGYTF. The CDR3 DNA reads TGTGCCAGCAGCCGTTTTGAGATCACCTATGGCTACACCTTC.

The V gene is TRBV18, the J gene TRBJ2-1; D perhaps matches TRBD2 (6 bases). Deletions cut 3 bases from V and 0 bases from J, with 18 bases between. The CDR3 has 18 residues. Germline loops: CDR1 KGHSH, CDR2 LQKENI. For the CDR3, the DNA is TGTGCCAGCTCACCCGGAGCCGGGACTCGGGGCTCCTACAATGAGCAGTTCTTC. The encoded protein is CASSPGAGTRGSYNEQFF.

This rearrangement joins TRBV20-1 to TRBJ1-5, with 7 bases that match TRBD1. CDR3 length: 13 residues. After removal of 1 base from V and 6 bases from J, the junction contained 3 bases not matched to a gene. CDR1 DFQATT and CDR2 SNEGSKA come from the germline V gene (reference sequence). CDR3 amino acids: CSARAPGGQPQHF. The DNA for the CDR3 is TGCAGTGCTAGAGCGCCAGGGGGTCAGCCCCAGCATTTT.

This clonotype was observed at least ten times. V and J are TRBV24-1 and TRBJ2-7; tentative D call: TRBD2 (5 bases). Germline V gives CDR1 KGHDR, CDR2 SFDVKD. The CDR3 runs to 11 residues. Between the trimmed V and J ends, which lost 3 bases and 9 bases, there was a span of 8 bases. The CDR3 nucleotides read TGTGCCACCAGTGATCCCGGAGGGCAGTACTTC. Protein sequence: CATSDPGGQYF.

This clonotype was found many times. The rearrangement links TRBV10-3 to TRBJ2-5, with D perhaps TRBD1 (6 bases). This CDR3 contains 15 residues. Germline values: CDR1 ENHRY, CDR2 SYGVKD. V was trimmed by 2 bases and J by 2 bases, leaving 12 bases between them. This chain's CDR3 is CAISEVAGDQETQYF. The CDR3 nucleotides are TGTGCCATCAGTGAGGTTGCAGGGGATCAAGAGACCCAGTACTTC.

This sequence joins TRBV9 and TRBJ1-6; TRBD1 matches 8 bases. Germline CDR1 is SGDLS and CDR2 is YYNGEE. CDR3 length equals 15 residues. The trim removed 0 bases at V and 8 bases at J, leaving 4 bases unmatched. The CDR3 loop is CASSVGPGGDSPLHF. As DNA, the CDR3 is TGTGCCAGCAGCGTAGGGCCAGGGGGCGATTCACCCCTCCACTTT.

V and J are TRBV3-1 and TRBJ2-5; D is unclear. The CDR3 is 15 residues long. Germline loops: CDR1 LGHDT, CDR2 YNNKEL (reference sequence). Between the trimmed V and J ends, which lost 2 bases and 5 bases, there was a span of 15 bases. Here the CDR3 reads CASSQNPIGSETQYF. The DNA of the CDR3 is TGTGCCAGCAGCCAAAATCCCATCGGCTCGGAGACCCAGTACTTC.

This clonotype was seen a few times. The rearrangement uses TRBV30 and TRBJ2-1, with D tentatively TRBD1 (5 bases). Germline CDR1 and CDR2: GTSNPN and SVGIG (reference sequence). V was cut by 2 bases and J by 1 base, with 15 bases left in between. This CDR3 is 16 amino acids long. Written as DNA, the CDR3 is TGTGCCTGGAGTCGATGGACATCTGGGTCCTACAATGAGCAGTTCTTC. As protein: CAWSRWTSGSYNEQFF.

V gene TRBV7-2 combines with J gene TRBJ2-7, with 13 bases identical to TRBD2. CDR3 size: 16 residues. J gave up 7 bases and V 5 bases, and 11 bases lay outside the gene matches. CDR1 is SGHTA and CDR2 is FQGNSA in the germline V gene. Written as DNA, the CDR3 is TGTGCCAGCAGCCAGGGACTAGCGGGGCCCTACGGGGAGCAGTACTTC. Translated, it gives CASSQGLAGPYGEQYF.

This clonotype was counted only a few times. J is TRBJ2-1 and V is TRBV5-6; 7 positions agree with TRBD2. V trimming: 0 bases; J trimming: 6 bases; junction bases outside the gene matches: 9. This CDR3 has 16 amino acids. Germline-derived CDR1 and CDR2 are SGHDT and YYEEEE. CDR3 in DNA: TGTGCCAGCAGCTTGGTTGGGAGGGCCCCCTTCAATGAGCAGTTCTTC. Translated, it gives CASSLVGRAPFNEQFF.

As to this clonotype: The germline gene is not matched at one end of the junction; a read error may be the cause. CDR3 loop: CATSTRRDRGPNEQFF. The CDR3 DNA reads as TGTGCCACTAGTACCCGCCGGGACAGGGGGCCCAATGAGCAGTTCTTC. The chain employs TRBV19 and TRBJ2-1; 12 nucleotides agree with TRBD1. Germline-derived CDR1 and CDR2 are LNHDA and SQIVND (reference sequence). This CDR3 is built from 16 residues.

This clonotype was seen at least ten times. This chain links TRBV3-1 with TRBJ2-7, with 10 bases fitting TRBD2. From germline, CDR1 is LGHDT and CDR2 YNNKEL (reference sequence). The trim removed 6 bases at V and 3 bases at J, leaving 5 bases unmatched. This CDR3 comprises 14 residues. CDR3 amino acids: CASRLAGVGYEQYF. CDR3 nucleotides: TGTGCCAGCAGGCTAGCGGGAGTGGGCTACGAGCAGTACTTC.

This clonotype was seen repeatedly, ten times or more. The chain is built from TRBV2 and TRBJ1-6, with TRBD1 as a possible D gene (5 bases). CDR3 length equals 14 residues. Germline lookup yields CDR1 SNHLY and CDR2 FYNNEI. V was clipped by 8 bases and J by 0 bases, with 8 bases between them. CDR3 nucleotides: TGTGCCAGCGCAGGGAGCTCCTATAATTCACCCCTCCACTTT. Translated, it gives CASAGSSYNSPLHF.

This clonotype was observed many times. V and J are TRBV3-1 and TRBJ1-1, with no clear D. Germline V gene sequence: CDR1 LGHDT, CDR2 YNNKEL (reference sequence). CDR3 length: 13 residues. V lost 1 base and J 8 bases, leaving 11 bases between the germline ends. Written as DNA, the CDR3 is TGTGCCAGCAGCCAAGTAGGAACAGCGGAAGCTTTCTTT. Its protein product is CASSQVGTAEAFF.